This record concerns one T cell receptor (beta chain) sequence. Its target is unknown. This sample stems from a study of early T cells in non-severe SARS-CoV-2 infection. Study overall: The chains were unpaired, and the sequenced material was bulk RNA from unsorted whole blood.

Study findings and constraints: There was a bias toward anti-spike CD8 responses in VDJdb matching, which missed private and CD4 specificities.

The protocol attached unique molecular identifiers to individual cDNA molecules. TCRdb re-called the 5' RACE reads through MiXCR, storing one row per CDR3 protein. There are approximately 84,000 distinct CDR3 sequences in the sample; about 13% occur only once, and around 6% lies in the top ten. V was cut by 8 bases and J by 1 base, with 14 bases left in between. The V gene's germline CDR1 is SEHNR and CDR2 FQNEAQ (reference sequence). The CDR3 contains 14 residues. The material sequenced was whole blood. This sequence originates from an adult who was a healthcare worker with PCR-confirmed SARS-CoV-2 infection or an uninfected control (not recorded which). The chain is built from TRBV7-9 and TRBJ1-2; possibly TRBD1 for D (6 bases). The DNA of the CDR3 is TGTGCCAGCGCAGGGGATCGATTTAACTATGGCTACACCTTC. It is translated as CASAGDRFNYGYTF.